This paragraph reports one T cell receptor (beta chain). Its antigen is still unknown. Sequencing used immunoSEQ multiplex PCR; TCRdb keeps in-frame clones, though not all of them. Seen here are more than 15,000 clones, about four fifths observed once, and the top ten hold approximately 1.2%. Time point given: newly diagnosed, previously untreated cHL patient sample. The CD4+ T cells used were purified from thawed PBMCs through magnetic negative selection. This specimen comes from a study of PD-1 blockade in classical Hodgkin lymphoma. Findings of the study overall: No one has yet defined what causes the repertoire differences, which may be disease activity or prior therapy. Reports indicated that newly diagnosed patients had lower baseline TCR diversity than healthy donors did.

V dropped 3 bases and J dropped 3 bases, with 9 bases sitting between them. The CDR3 loop spans 14 amino acids. Germline V gene data show CDR1 as SNHLY and CDR2 as FYNNEI. The rearrangement uses TRBV2 and TRBJ1-5, with D perhaps matching TRBD1 (5 bases). The sequenced material came from CD4+ T cells from blood. This clonotype originated in a human donor with classical Hodgkin lymphoma. This CDR3 reads CASSEFGTNQPQHF. As DNA, the CDR3 is TGTGCCAGCAGTGAGTTCGGGACCAATCAGCCCCAGCATTTT. Full variable domain (remainder filled in from reference TRBV2 and TRBJ1-5): EPEVTQTPSHQVTQMGQEVILRCVPISNHLYFYWYRQILGQKVEFLVSFYNNEISEKSEIFDDQFSVERPDGSNFTLKIRSTKLEDSAMYFCASSEFGTNQPQHFGDGTRLSIL.